The present T cell receptor beta chain was sequenced within a study of regulatory T cells in long-lasting Graves disease. TCR beta libraries were built with iRepertoire HTBI primers and Arm-PCR of CDR3 regions. MiXCR, applied by TCRdb to the multiplex PCR reads, yields one record per CDR3 protein. The table has some 340,000 distinct CDR3 sequences, 12% seen once; the top ten hold over 15%. Notes on the study in general: Accuracy could have been hurt by small sample size.

Documented time point: newly diagnosed GD, antithyroid drugs for less than 3 months. RNA extracted from PBMCs served as the sequencing template. The CDR3 contains 13 residues. CDR1 and CDR2 (germline): PRHDT, FYEKMQ (reference sequence). Trimming took off 5 bases at V and 2 bases at J, with 10 bases between the two ends. Ten or more counts support this clonotype. Its matching antigen is unknown. The same sample was also used in a study of T cells in Graves' hyperthyroidism and ophthalmopathy. That source adds: The study used the HTBI primer set for a first-round RT-PCR of the TCR CDR3.

The chain uses TRBV13 and TRBJ2-7, with TRBD2 as a possible D gene (5 bases). This specimen was peripheral blood mononuclear cells (PBMCs), taken at new diagnosis, from a patient treated with antithyroid drugs. The TCR was taken from a woman younger than 35 with Graves disease. The CDR3 sequence is CASSPGRTYEQYF. The CDR3 nucleotides are TGTGCCAGCAGCCCGGGAAGGACCTACGAGCAGTACTTC.